These 31 T cell receptor beta chains came from one sample sequenced in a study of CD8 T cells in Susac syndrome. Random hexamers primed reverse transcription of about 0.5 to 1 ug RNA. MiXCR, run by TCRdb on the immunoSEQ multiplex PCR reads, gives a single entry per CDR3 protein. The profile shows some 120,000 distinct CDR3 sequences, approximately 96% of them singletons. The sequenced sample consisted of CD4+ T cells from PBMCs. These receptors were collected from a human donor in good health.

The rearrangement uses TRBV20-1 and TRBJ1-2, with a tentative D call TRBD1 (6 bases). Germline V lookup: CDR1 DFQATT, CDR2 SNEGSKA (reference sequence). V was cut by 2 bases and J by 0 bases, with 13 bases left in between. This CDR3 has 15 amino acids. As DNA, the CDR3 is TGCAGTGCTAGACAACCGGGACAATCTAACTATGGCTACACCTTC. It yields the protein CSARQPGQSNYGYTF.

V is TRBV6-4 and J is TRBJ2-1; TRBD2 matches at 11 bases. The V gene end was trimmed by 6 bases and the J gene end by 5 bases; junction bases not matched to a gene: 6. CDR1 and CDR2 from the germline V gene are MRHNA and SNTAGT. This CDR3 spans 15 amino acids. In nucleotides, the CDR3 is TGTGCCAGCAGCGCTGGGACTAGCGGAAACAATGAGCAGTTCTTC. This sequence encodes CASSAGTSGNNEQFF.

The CDR3 region has the DNA TGCGCCAGCAGCCAAGAAGAGGGCCTGAACACTGAAGCTTTCTTT. This translates into CASSQEEGLNTEAFF. The chain is built from TRBV4-3 and TRBJ1-1; no firm D call. The V and J ends lost 0 bases and 0 bases respectively, with 8 bases between them. Germline assignment: CDR1 LGHNA and CDR2 YSLEER. The CDR3 totals 15 residues.

The chain combines TRBV6-5 with TRBJ2-4; 8 bases match TRBD1. The CDR3 runs 13 residues. Germline V lookup: CDR1 MNHEY, CDR2 SVGAGI. The trim removed 6 bases at V and 5 bases at J, leaving 3 bases unmatched. CDR3 bases: TGTGCCAGCAGACAGGACAGGGAAAACATTCAGTACTTC. It specifies CASRQDRENIQYF.

The chain links TRBV19 to TRBJ1-5, with 7 nucleotides matching TRBD1. Looked up from germline, CDR1 is LNHDA and CDR2 is SQIVND (reference sequence). Unmatched junction bases numbered 14, after V lost 8 bases and J lost 4 bases. The CDR3 has 16 amino acids. CDR3 region: CASGRPGTEPNQPQHF. CDR3 in DNA: TGTGCCAGTGGAAGGCCTGGGACAGAACCGAATCAGCCCCAGCATTTT.

The V gene is TRBV27, the J gene TRBJ1-5; a weak D match, TRBD1 (6 bases). This CDR3 has 16 residues. Per germline, CDR1 MNHEY and CDR2 SMNVEV (reference sequence). Trimming cost V 2 bases and J 0 bases, with 11 bases left between them. The CDR3 DNA reads TGTGCCAGCAGTTTAAAGGCAGGGGTTAGCAATCAGCCCCAGCATTTT. This gives the protein CASSLKAGVSNQPQHF.

This clonotype was counted a single time. The chain links TRBV10-2 to TRBJ2-4, with TRBD2 as a possible D gene (5 bases). From germline, CDR1 is WSHSY and CDR2 SAAADI. This CDR3 is 14 amino acids long. Trimming took off 2 bases at V and 4 bases at J, with 9 bases between the two ends. The CDR3 region is CASSEGLLKNIQYF. In DNA, the CDR3 is TGCGCCAGCAGTGAGGGACTCTTAAAAAACATTCAGTACTTC.

The chain links TRBV6-1 to TRBJ2-7; D is possibly TRBD1 (5 bases). V lost 3 bases to trimming and J lost 2 bases, with 8 bases between them. The V gene's germline CDR1 is MNHNS and CDR2 SASEGT. The length of the CDR3 is 13 residues. The CDR3: CASSDGQAYEQYF. CDR3 coding DNA: TGTGCCAGCAGTGACGGACAAGCCTACGAGCAGTACTTC.

The V gene is TRBV2, the J gene TRBJ2-1, with 7 bases identical to TRBD1. The CDR3 length is 14 residues. CDR1 and CDR2 from the germline V gene are SNHLY and FYNNEI. The ends lost 6 bases at V and 7 bases at J; junction bases unmatched: 9. In DNA form, the CDR3 reads TGTGCCAGCAGCCCGTCGGGACAGATAAATGAGCAGTTCTTC. As protein: CASSPSGQINEQFF.

This sequence joins TRBV5-1 and TRBJ2-1; maybe TRBD2 (6 bases). The CDR3 has 14 amino acids. From germline, CDR1 is SGHRS and CDR2 YFSETQ. The V gene lost 4 bases and the J gene lost 8 bases, with 16 bases spanning the gap. The CDR3 DNA follows: TGCGCCAGCAGCCGGGACTCCCCATACCATGAGCAGTTCTTC. Its translation is CASSRDSPYHEQFF.

DNA for the CDR3: TGTGCCAGCAGCCTTTCAGGGTCCCCCCAGAGGGGCTACACCTTC. Amino acids: CASSLSGSPQRGYTF. V and J are TRBV13 and TRBJ1-2; tentatively, D is TRBD1 (5 bases). The CDR3 totals 15 residues. The V end lost 5 bases, the J end lost 8 bases, and 21 bases lay between the germline ends. Germline V gives CDR1 PRHDT, CDR2 FYEKMQ (reference sequence).

V and J are TRBV29-1 and TRBJ2-3; a possible D gene is TRBD2 (6 bases). In germline, CDR1 is SQVTM, CDR2 ANQGSEA. CDR3 length: 12 amino acids. CDR3 protein: CTFSGETDTQYF. CDR3 coding DNA: TGCACCTTTAGCGGAGAAACAGATACGCAGTATTTT.

V gene TRBV5-4 combines with J gene TRBJ1-1; maybe TRBD1 (6 bases). CDR3 length equals 18 residues. Germline CDR1 and CDR2: SGHNT and YYREEE (reference sequence). The V end lost 0 bases, the J end lost 5 bases, and 23 bases lay between the germline ends. DNA of the CDR3: TGTGCCAGCAGCTTGGGGGGACGAGTGGTACAGGGCCAAACTGAAGCTTTCTTT. Protein sequence: CASSLGGRVVQGQTEAFF.

The rearrangement joins TRBV6-5 to TRBJ1-1; D gene uncertain. The CDR3 has 14 residues. In germline, CDR1 is MNHEY, CDR2 SVGAGI. The germline V and J ends were trimmed by 0 bases and 4 bases, with 9 bases remaining between them. CDR3 region: CASSYSGEPTEAFF. In nucleotides, the CDR3 is TGTGCCAGCAGTTACTCGGGAGAACCCACTGAAGCTTTCTTT.

This chain joins TRBV12-3 or TRBV12-4 and TRBJ2-2; D is unclear. Trimming left V 8 bases short and J 4 bases short, with 14 bases between. This CDR3 has 14 amino acids. The chain's CDR3 is CASSPGVGTGELFF. The DNA of the CDR3 is TGTGCCAGCTCCCCTGGGGTGGGCACCGGGGAGCTGTTTTTT.

The J gene is TRBJ1-1, the V gene TRBV10-1; 8 bases agree with TRBD1. Germline CDR1 reads WNHNN; CDR2 reads SYGVQD (reference sequence). The CDR3 covers 13 residues. V gave up 4 bases and J gave up 8 bases; unmatched junction bases: 6. The CDR3 sequence is CASSAVDRVEAFF. CDR3 bases: TGCGCCAGCAGTGCGGTGGACAGGGTCGAAGCTTTCTTT.

This chain links TRBV20-1 with TRBJ2-7; D gene ambiguous. The V end was cut by 6 bases, the J end by 2 bases, with 14 bases between. This CDR3 has 13 residues. Germline V lookup: CDR1 DFQATT, CDR2 SNEGSKA (reference sequence). CDR3 protein: CSAKRAEAYEQYF. In DNA form, the CDR3 reads TGCAGTGCAAAAAGGGCAGAAGCCTACGAGCAGTACTTC.

This clonotype was observed once. This chain joins TRBV23-1 and TRBJ2-7; weak D call: TRBD1 (6 bases). TRBV23-1 is given ORF status, its function remaining uncertain. Trimming took 2 bases from V and 2 from J, leaving 16 bases between them. This CDR3 comprises 16 residues. The CDR3 bases are TGCGCCAGCAGTCAAACCCTCACAGGGTGTGCCTACGAGCAGTACTTC. Translating it yields CASSQTLTGCAYEQYF.

The CDR3 DNA follows: TGTGCCAGCAGCTTATCTGTGGGAGGAGGTCCCTACGAGCAGTACTTC. This translates into CASSLSVGGGPYEQYF. The genes are TRBV7-2 and TRBJ2-7, with a possible D match to TRBD2 (6 bases). The V and J ends lost 2 bases and 2 bases respectively, with 16 bases between them. Germline CDR1 is SGHTA and CDR2 is FQGNSA. The CDR3 runs 16 residues.

The V call is TRBV20-1, the J call TRBJ1-1; TRBD1 matches at 11 bases. V gave up 6 bases and J gave up 9 bases; unmatched junction bases: 9. This CDR3 is built from 13 residues. Germline V gene sequence: CDR1 DFQATT, CDR2 SNEGSKA (reference sequence). CDR3 sequence (DNA): TGCAGTGCCACTTCCGGGACAGGGGGGCAAGCTTTCTTT. It codes for CSATSGTGGQAFF.

The gene calls are TRBV29-1 and TRBJ1-2; D ambiguous. The CDR3 has 12 amino acids. V was shortened by 5 bases and J by 3 bases, with 10 bases between the two germline ends. CDR1 is SQVTM and CDR2 is ANQGSEA in the germline V gene. CDR3 in DNA: TGCAGCGTTTTCGACGTCCACTATGGCTACACCTTC. The encoded protein is CSVFDVHYGYTF.

The chain carries TRBV12-3 or TRBV12-4 and TRBJ2-7, with a tentative D call TRBD2 (6 bases). The CDR3 loop spans 14 amino acids. Between the trimmed V and J ends, which lost 3 bases and 3 bases, there was a span of 12 bases. The CDR3 DNA sequence: TGTGCCAGCAGTTTCGGGCGGGAAGGCTACGAGCAGTACTTC. It is translated as CASSFGREGYEQYF.

V gene TRBV7-2 combines with J gene TRBJ1-2, with unresolved D. The CDR3 spans 14 residues. The V end lost 3 bases, the J end lost 2 bases, and 10 bases lay between the germline ends. Germline CDR1 reads SGHTA; CDR2 reads FQGNSA. In nucleotides, the CDR3 is TGTGCCAGCAGCTTTAGTGGCAGCAACTATGGCTACACCTTC. Protein sequence: CASSFSGSNYGYTF.

CDR3 in amino acids: CSGRTGEGETQYF. The DNA of the CDR3 is TGCAGCGGACGTACGGGGGAGGGGGAGACCCAGTACTTC. The rearrangement links TRBV29-1 to TRBJ2-5; 7 bases map to TRBD2. Per the germline V gene, CDR1 is SQVTM and CDR2 is ANQGSEA. The length of the CDR3 is 13 residues. V trimming: 7 bases; J trimming: 5 bases; junction bases outside the gene matches: 10.

The chain carries TRBV5-4 and TRBJ1-5; perhaps TRBD1 as D (5 bases). The CDR3 spans 16 residues. Germline CDR1 reads SGHNT; CDR2 reads YYREEE (reference sequence). V shed 4 bases and J shed 3 bases, with 17 bases lying between them. In DNA, the CDR3 is TGTGCCAGCAGCCGGGACGGCAGAAGCGACAATCAGCCCCAGCATTTT. Translating gives CASSRDGRSDNQPQHF. The entire variable domain, with the rest obtained from reference TRBV5-4 and TRBJ1-5, is as follows: ETGVTQSPTHLIKTRGQQVTLRCSSQSGHNTVSWYQQALGQGPQFIFQYYREEENGRGNFPPRFSGLQFPNYSSELNVNALELDDSALYLCASSRDGRSDNQPQHFGDGTRLSIL.

The chain combines TRBV19 with TRBJ2-1; D may match TRBD1 or TRBD2 (5 bases each). The CDR3 has 14 amino acids. Trimming took off 4 bases at V and 8 bases at J, with 15 bases between the two ends. The germline gives CDR1 LNHDA, CDR2 SQIVND (reference sequence). The CDR3 protein is CASSTPGTFHEQFF. The CDR3 nucleotides are TGTGCCAGTAGTACCCCAGGGACCTTCCATGAGCAGTTCTTC.

The chain combines TRBV5-4 with TRBJ1-1; a possible D gene is TRBD1 (5 bases). V lost 0 bases and J 6 bases, leaving 9 bases between the germline ends. Germline lookup yields CDR1 SGHNT and CDR2 YYREEE (reference sequence). The CDR3 consists of 13 residues. For the CDR3, the DNA is TGTGCCAGCAGCTTGGAGGGGATGGCTGAAGCTTTCTTT. Protein sequence: CASSLEGMAEAFF. Full variable domain (rest looked up from reference TRBV5-4 and TRBJ1-1): ETGVTQSPTHLIKTRGQQVTLRCSSQSGHNTVSWYQQALGQGPQFIFQYYREEENGRGNFPPRFSGLQFPNYSSELNVNALELDDSALYLCASSLEGMAEAFFGQGTRLTVV.

The chain carries TRBV3-1 and TRBJ2-1; D is unresolved. The CDR3 extends over 14 amino acids. The V gene lost 2 bases and the J gene lost 4 bases, with 9 bases spanning the gap. Germline loops: CDR1 LGHDT, CDR2 YNNKEL (reference sequence). The CDR3 protein is CASSQNHQYNEQFF. The CDR3 DNA reads as TGTGCCAGCAGCCAAAACCACCAATACAATGAGCAGTTCTTC.

In the case of this clonotype: The junction does not match germline at one end; this may be a read error. This rearrangement joins TRBV30 to TRBJ1-2; 12 bases are shared with TRBD1. The CDR3 has 13 residues. The V gene's germline CDR1 is GTSNPN and CDR2 SVGIG (reference sequence). The CDR3 spells CAWSPLGTGGYTF. The CDR3 DNA reads as TGTGCCTGGAGTCCACTTGGGACAGGGGGCTATACTTTC.

This clonotype was seen more than once but under ten times. The chain uses TRBV7-9 and TRBJ2-5; a possible D gene is TRBD2 (6 bases). Germline CDR1 and CDR2: SEHNR and FQNEAQ (reference sequence). The V gene lost 4 bases and the J gene lost 4 bases, with 10 bases spanning the gap. The length of the CDR3 is 13 residues. As DNA, the CDR3 is TGTGCCAGCAGCTCCTCGGGACTAGAGACCCAGTACTTC. Translating gives CASSSSGLETQYF.

This clonotype has a handful of counts. This sequence joins TRBV11-2 and TRBJ2-7; D not resolved. The germline V gene has CDR1 SGHAT and CDR2 FQNNGV. The CDR3 totals 11 residues. V shed 5 bases and J shed 6 bases, with 8 bases lying between them. The CDR3 spells CASSPRSEQYF. The CDR3 DNA is TGTGCCAGCAGCCCCAGGAGCGAGCAGTACTTC.